The T cell receptor beta chain under discussion was sequenced for a study of blood T cell repertoires in COVID-19. Study background: Sites across the United States, Italy and Spain contributed samples from acute and convalescent COVID-19. In each case, the material was cDNA or gDNA derived from T cells, B-cell-depleted T cells, or PBMCs.

Original analysis: Using reference gene primer amplification, nucleated cell counts were estimated. Only in-frame clones appear in the TCRdb table, and some are missing; sequencing was by immunoSEQ multiplex PCR. V and J calls and clone size follow that table, whereas D and trimming were derived from the DNA. This table has around 170,000 clones, 75% to 90% appearing once. The length of the CDR3 is 12 residues. V dropped 2 bases and J dropped 5 bases, with 4 bases sitting between them. Per germline, CDR1 LNHDA and CDR2 SQIVND (reference sequence). The sample consisted of peripheral blood. The V call is TRBV19, the J call TRBJ1-5; D remains ambiguous. The sequence was obtained from a woman aged 55-70 years with acute or convalescent COVID-19. CDR3 sequence (DNA): TGTGCCAGTAGTATAAACTATCAGCCCCAGCATTTT. Its protein is CASSINYQPQHF.